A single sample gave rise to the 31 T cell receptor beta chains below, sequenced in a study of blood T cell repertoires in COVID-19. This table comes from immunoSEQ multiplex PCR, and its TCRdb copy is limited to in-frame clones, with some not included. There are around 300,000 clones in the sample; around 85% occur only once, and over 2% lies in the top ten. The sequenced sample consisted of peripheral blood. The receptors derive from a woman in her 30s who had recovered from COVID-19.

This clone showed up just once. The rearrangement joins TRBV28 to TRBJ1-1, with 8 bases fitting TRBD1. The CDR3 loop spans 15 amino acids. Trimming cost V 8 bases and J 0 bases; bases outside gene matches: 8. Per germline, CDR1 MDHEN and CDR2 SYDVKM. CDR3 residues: CASVSPGGMNTEAFF. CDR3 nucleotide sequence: TGTGCCAGCGTATCACCAGGGGGCATGAACACTGAAGCTTTCTTT.

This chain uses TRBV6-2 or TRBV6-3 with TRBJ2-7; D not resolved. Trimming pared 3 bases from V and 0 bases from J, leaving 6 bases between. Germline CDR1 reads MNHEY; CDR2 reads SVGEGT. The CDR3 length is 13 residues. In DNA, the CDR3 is TGTGCCAGCAGTTATAAGAGCTCCTACGAGCAGTACTTC. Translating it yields CASSYKSSYEQYF.

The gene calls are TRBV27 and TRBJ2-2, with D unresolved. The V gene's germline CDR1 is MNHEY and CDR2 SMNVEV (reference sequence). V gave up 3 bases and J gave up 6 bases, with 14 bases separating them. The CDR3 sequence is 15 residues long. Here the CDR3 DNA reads TGTGCCAGCAGTTTCAACGTATTAGACTCCGGGGAGCTGTTTTTT. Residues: CASSFNVLDSGELFF.

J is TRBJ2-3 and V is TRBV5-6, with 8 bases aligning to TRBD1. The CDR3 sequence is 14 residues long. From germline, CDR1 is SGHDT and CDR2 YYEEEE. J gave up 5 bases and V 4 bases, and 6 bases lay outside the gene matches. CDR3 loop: CASSPGGEGDTQYF. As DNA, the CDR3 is TGTGCCAGCAGCCCAGGGGGCGAAGGAGATACGCAGTATTTT.

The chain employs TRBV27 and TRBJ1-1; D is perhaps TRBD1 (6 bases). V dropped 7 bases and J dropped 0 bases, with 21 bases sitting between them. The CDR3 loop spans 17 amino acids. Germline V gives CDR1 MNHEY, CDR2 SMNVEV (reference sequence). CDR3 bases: TGTGCCAGCACCTTGAACGGACAGTCCGCCGTGAACACTGAAGCTTTCTTT. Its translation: CASTLNGQSAVNTEAFF.

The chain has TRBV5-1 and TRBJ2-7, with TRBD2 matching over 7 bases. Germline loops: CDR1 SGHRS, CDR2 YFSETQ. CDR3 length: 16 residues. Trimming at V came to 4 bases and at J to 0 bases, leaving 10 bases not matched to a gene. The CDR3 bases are TGCGCCAGCAGCCCGCGGGCTAGCGGAAGCTCCTACGAGCAGTACTTC. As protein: CASSPRASGSSYEQYF.

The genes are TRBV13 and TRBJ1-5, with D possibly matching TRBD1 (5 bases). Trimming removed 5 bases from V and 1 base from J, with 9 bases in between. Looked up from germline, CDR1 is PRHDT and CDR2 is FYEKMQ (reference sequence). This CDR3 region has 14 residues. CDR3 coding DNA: TGTGCCAGCAGCCTGGCAGGGAGCAATCAGCCCCAGCATTTT. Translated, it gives CASSLAGSNQPQHF.

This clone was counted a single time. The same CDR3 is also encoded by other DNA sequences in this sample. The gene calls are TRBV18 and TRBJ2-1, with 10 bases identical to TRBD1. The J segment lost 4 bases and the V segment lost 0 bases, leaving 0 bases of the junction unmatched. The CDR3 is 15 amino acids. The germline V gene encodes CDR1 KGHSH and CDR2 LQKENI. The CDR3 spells CASSPPGQGYNEQFF. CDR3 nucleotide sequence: TGTGCCAGCTCACCACCGGGACAGGGGTACAATGAGCAGTTCTTC.

CDR3 region: CASSLRTSGSTDTQYF. CDR3 in DNA: TGTGCCAGCAGCCTAAGGACTAGCGGGAGTACAGATACGCAGTATTTT. The chain links TRBV5-8 to TRBJ2-3, with 13 positions matching TRBD2. Germline CDR1 reads SGHTS; CDR2 reads YDEGEE. The trim removed 4 bases at V and 3 bases at J, leaving 5 bases unmatched. This CDR3 contains 16 residues.

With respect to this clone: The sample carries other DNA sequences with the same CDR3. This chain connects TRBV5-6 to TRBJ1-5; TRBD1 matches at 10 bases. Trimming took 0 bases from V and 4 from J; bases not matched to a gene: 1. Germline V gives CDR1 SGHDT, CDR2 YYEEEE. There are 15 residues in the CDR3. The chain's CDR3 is CASSLGDRGNQPQHF. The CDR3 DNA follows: TGTGCCAGCAGCTTGGGGGACAGGGGTAATCAGCCCCAGCATTTT.

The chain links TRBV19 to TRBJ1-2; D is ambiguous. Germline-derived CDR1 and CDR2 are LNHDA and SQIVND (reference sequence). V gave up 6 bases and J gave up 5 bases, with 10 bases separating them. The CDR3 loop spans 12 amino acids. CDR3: CASRHNLYGYTF. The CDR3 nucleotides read TGTGCCAGTAGACATAACCTTTATGGCTACACCTTC.

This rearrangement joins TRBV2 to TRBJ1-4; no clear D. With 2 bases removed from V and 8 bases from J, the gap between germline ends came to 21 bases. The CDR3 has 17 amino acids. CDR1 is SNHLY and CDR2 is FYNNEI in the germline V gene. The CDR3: CASSEFYRIGEVEKLFF. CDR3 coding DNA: TGTGCCAGCAGTGAATTCTATCGGATCGGGGAAGTGGAAAAACTGTTTTTT.

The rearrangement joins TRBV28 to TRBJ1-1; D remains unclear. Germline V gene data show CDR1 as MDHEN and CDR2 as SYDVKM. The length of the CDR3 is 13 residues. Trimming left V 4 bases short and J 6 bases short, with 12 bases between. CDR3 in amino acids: CASSSVSGSEAFF. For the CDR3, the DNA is TGTGCCAGCAGTTCCGTCTCCGGGTCTGAAGCTTTCTTT.

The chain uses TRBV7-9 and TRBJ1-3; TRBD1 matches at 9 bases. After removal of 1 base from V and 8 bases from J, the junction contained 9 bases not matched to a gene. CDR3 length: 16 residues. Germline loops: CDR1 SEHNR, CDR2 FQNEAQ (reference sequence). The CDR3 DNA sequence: TGTGCCAGCAGCTTAGATTCGGGACAGGGTTGGGACACCATATATTTT. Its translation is CASSLDSGQGWDTIYF.

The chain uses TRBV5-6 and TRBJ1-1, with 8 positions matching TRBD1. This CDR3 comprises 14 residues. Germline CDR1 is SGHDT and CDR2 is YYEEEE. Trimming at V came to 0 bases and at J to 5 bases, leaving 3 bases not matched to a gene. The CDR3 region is CASSLVQGGTEAFF. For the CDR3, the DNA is TGTGCCAGCAGCTTGGTACAGGGGGGGACTGAAGCTTTCTTT.

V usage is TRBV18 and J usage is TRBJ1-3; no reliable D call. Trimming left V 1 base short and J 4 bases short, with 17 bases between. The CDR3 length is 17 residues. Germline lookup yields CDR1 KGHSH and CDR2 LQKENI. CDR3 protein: CASSPLHTNTGGNTIYF. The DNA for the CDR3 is TGTGCCAGCTCACCACTACACACTAATACCGGGGGAAACACCATATATTTT.

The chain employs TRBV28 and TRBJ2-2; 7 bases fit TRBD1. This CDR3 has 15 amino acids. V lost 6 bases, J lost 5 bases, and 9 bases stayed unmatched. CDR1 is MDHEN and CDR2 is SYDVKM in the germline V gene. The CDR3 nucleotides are TGTGCCAGCAGAACACAGGGGATCAAAACCGGGGAGCTGTTTTTT. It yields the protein CASRTQGIKTGELFF.

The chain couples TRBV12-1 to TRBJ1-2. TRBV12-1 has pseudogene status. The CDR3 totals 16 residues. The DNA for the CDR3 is TGTGCCAGCAGCACCATCCAGGAGCGGGGGGTCTATGGCTACACCTTC. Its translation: CASSTIQERGVYGYTF.

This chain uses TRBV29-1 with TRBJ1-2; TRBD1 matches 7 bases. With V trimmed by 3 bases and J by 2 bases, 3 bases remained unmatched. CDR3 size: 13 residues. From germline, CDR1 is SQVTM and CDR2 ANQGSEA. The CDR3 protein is CSVDMTGNYGYTF. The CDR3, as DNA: TGCAGCGTTGACATGACAGGGAACTATGGCTACACCTTC.

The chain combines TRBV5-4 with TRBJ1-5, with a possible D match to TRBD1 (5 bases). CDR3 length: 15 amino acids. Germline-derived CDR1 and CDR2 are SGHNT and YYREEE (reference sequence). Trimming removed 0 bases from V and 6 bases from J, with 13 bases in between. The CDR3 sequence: CASSLEAQGPQPQHF. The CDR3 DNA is TGTGCCAGCAGCTTGGAAGCCCAGGGTCCTCAGCCCCAGCATTTT.

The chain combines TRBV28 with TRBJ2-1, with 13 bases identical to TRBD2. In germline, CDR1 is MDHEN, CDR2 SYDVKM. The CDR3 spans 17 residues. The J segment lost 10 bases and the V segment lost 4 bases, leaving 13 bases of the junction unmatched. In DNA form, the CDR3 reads TGTGCCAGCAGTTGGAAAACCACCGGGACTAGCGGGAACGAGCAGTTCTTC. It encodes CASSWKTTGTSGNEQFF.

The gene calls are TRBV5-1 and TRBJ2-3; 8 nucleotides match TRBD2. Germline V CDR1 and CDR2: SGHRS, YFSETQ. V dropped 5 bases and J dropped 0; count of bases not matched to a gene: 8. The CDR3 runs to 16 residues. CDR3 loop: CASSFRGGHSTDTQYF. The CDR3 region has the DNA TGCGCCAGCAGTTTCCGGGGGGGCCATAGCACAGATACGCAGTATTTT.

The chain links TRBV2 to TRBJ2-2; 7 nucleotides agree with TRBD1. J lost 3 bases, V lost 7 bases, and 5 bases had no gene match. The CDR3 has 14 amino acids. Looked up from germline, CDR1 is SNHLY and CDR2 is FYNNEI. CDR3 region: CASTRGPYTGELFF. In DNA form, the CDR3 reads TGTGCCAGCACAAGGGGGCCCTACACCGGGGAGCTGTTTTTT.

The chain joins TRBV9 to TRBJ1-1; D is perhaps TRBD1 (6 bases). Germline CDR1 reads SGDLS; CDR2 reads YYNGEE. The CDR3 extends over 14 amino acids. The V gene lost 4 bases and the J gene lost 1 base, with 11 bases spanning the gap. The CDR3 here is CASSLRGQNTEAFF. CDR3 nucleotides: TGTGCCAGCAGCCTACGGGGACAGAACACTGAAGCTTTCTTT. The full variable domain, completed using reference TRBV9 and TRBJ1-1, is DSGVTQTPKHLITATGQRVTLRCSPRSGDLSVYWYQQSLDQGLQFLIQYYNGEERAKGNILERFSAQQFPDLHSELNLSSLELGDSALYFCASSLRGQNTEAFFGQGTRLTVV.

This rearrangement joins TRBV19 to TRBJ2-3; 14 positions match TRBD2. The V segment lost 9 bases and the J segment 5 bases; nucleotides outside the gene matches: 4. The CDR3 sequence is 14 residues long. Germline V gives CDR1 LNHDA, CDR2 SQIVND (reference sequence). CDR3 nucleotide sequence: TGTGCCAGCAGACTAGCGGGAGGGGTAGATACGCAGTATTTT. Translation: CASRLAGGVDTQYF.

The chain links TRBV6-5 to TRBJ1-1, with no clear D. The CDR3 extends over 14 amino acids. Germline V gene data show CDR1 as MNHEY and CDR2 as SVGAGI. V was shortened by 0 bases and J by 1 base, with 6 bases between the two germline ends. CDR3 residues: CASSYSGKNTEAFF. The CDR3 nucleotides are TGTGCCAGCAGTTACTCCGGGAAGAACACTGAAGCTTTCTTT.

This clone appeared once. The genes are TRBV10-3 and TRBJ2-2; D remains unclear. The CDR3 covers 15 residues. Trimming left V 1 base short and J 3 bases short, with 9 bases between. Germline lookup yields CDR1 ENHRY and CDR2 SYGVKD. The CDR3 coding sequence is TGTGCCATCAGTGAGTTGGCCCCTGACACCGGGGAGCTGTTTTTT. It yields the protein CAISELAPDTGELFF.

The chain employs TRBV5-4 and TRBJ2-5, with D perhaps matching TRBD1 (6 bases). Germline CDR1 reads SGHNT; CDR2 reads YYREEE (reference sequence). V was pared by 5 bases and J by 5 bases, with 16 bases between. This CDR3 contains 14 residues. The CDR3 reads CASRSGDMGETQYF. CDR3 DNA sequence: TGTGCCAGCAGGTCTGGGGACATGGGGGAGACCCAGTACTTC.

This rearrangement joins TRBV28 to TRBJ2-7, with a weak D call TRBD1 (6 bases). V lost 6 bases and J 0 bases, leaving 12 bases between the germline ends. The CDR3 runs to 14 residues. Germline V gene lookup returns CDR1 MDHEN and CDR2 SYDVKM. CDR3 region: CASSRTEGSYEQYF. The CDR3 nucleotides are TGTGCCAGCAGCAGGACAGAAGGCTCCTACGAGCAGTACTTC.

CDR3 nucleotides: TGTGCCAGCAGCCCATCGACTGCCCTAGATACGCAGTATTTT. It specifies CASSPSTALDTQYF. This chain connects TRBV7-8 to TRBJ2-3, with D uncertain. V was cut by 5 bases and J by 5 bases, with 14 bases left in between. CDR1 and CDR2 (germline): SGHVS, FQNEAQ. The CDR3 is 14 amino acids.

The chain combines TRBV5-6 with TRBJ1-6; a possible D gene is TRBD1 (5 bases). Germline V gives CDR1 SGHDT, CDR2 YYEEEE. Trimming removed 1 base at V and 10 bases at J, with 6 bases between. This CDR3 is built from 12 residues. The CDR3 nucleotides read TGTGCCAGCAGCTTGTGGGGCTCACCCCTCCACTTT. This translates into CASSLWGSPLHF. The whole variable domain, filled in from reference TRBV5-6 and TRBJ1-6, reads DAGVTQSPTHLIKTRGQQVTLRCSPKSGHDTVSWYQQALGQGPQFIFQYYEEEERQRGNFPDRFSGHQFPNYSSELNVNALLLGDSALYLCASSLWGSPLHFGNGTRLTVT.